Sequencing of this T cell receptor (beta chain) was carried out in a study of shared T cell receptors in the human thymus. Using immunoSEQ multiplex PCR, the repertoire was profiled, and TCRdb retains in-frame clones only, with some absent. The data show 700,000 or so clones, approximately 83% seen once. Trimming removed 0 bases from V and 6 bases from J, with 15 bases in between. The germline CDR1 and CDR2 sequences are SGHKS and YYEKEE (reference sequence). The CDR3 is made up of 16 amino acids. The sample was also reused in another study, on human thymus T cells. From that second work: Thymus specimens were resections from corrective heart surgery.

Sequenced sample: thymocytes. This clonotype originated in a girl younger than two with a congenital heart defect. The V gene is TRBV5-5, the J gene TRBJ2-2, with D possibly TRBD2 on 6 matching bases. The CDR3 DNA follows: TGTGCCAGCAGCTTGGTGGGCGGGAACCACTCCGGGGAGCTGTTTTTT. As protein: CASSLVGGNHSGELFF.